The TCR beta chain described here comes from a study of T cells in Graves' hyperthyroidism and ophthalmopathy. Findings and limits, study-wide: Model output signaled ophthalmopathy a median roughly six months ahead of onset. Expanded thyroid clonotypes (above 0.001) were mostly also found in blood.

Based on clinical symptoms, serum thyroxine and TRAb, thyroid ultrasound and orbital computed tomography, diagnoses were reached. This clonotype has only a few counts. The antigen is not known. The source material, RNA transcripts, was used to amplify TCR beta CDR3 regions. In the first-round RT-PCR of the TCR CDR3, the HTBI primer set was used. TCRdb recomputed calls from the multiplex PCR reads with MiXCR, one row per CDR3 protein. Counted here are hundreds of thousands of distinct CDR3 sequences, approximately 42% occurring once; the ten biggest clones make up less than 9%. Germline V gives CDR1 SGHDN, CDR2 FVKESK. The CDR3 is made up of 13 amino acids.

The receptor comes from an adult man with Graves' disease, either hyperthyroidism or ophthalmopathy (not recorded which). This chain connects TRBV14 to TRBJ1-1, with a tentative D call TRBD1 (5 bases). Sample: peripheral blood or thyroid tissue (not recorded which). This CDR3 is CAAPPWGDTEAFF. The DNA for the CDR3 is TGTGCTGCGCCCCCTTGGGGGGACACTGAAGCTTTCTTT. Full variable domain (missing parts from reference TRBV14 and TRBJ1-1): EAGVTQFPSHSVIEKGQTVTLRCDPISGHDNLYWYRRVMGKEIKFLLHFVKESKQDESGMPNNRFLAERTGGTYSTLKVQPAELEDSGVYFCAAPPWGDTEAFFGQGTRLTVV.